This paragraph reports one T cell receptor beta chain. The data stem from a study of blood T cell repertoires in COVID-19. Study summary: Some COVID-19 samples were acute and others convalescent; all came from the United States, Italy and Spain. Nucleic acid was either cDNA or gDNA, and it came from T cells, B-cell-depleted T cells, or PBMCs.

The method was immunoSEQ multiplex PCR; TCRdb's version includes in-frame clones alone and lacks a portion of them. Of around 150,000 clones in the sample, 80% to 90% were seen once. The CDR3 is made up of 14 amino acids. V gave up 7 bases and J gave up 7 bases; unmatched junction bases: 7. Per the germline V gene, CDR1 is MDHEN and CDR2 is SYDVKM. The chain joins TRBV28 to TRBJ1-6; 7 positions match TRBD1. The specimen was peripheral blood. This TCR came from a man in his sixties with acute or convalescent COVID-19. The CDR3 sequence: CASTLGQRNSPLHF. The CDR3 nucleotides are TGTGCCAGCACCCTGGGACAGAGGAATTCACCCCTCCACTTT.